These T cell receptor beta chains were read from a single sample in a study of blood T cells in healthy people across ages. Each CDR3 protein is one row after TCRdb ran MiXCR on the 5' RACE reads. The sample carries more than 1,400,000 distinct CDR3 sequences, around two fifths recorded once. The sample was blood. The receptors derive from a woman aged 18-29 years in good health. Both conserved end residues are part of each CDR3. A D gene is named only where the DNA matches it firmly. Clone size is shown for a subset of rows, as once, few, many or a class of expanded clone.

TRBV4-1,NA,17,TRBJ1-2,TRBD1,CASSQVPMTGGTYGYTF,TGCGCCAGCAGCCAAGTCCCTATGACAGGGGGCACCTATGGCTACACCTTC
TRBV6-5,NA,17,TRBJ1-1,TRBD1,CASSYSSQGDRNTEAFF,TGTGCCAGCAGTTACTCGTCCCAGGGGGATAGGAACACTGAAGCTTTCTTT
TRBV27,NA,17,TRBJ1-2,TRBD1,CASSLVGSTGGSNGYTF,TGTGCCAGCAGTTTAGTCGGGTCAACAGGGGGCAGTAATGGCTACACCTTC
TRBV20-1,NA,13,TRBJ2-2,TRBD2,CRVAGEGTGELFF,TGCAGGGTAGCGGGAGAGGGGACCGGGGAGCTGTTTTTT
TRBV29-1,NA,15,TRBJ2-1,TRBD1,CSVGPGTGPDNEQFF,TGCAGCGTGGGCCCCGGGACAGGACCTGACAATGAGCAGTTCTTC
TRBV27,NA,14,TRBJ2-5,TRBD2,CASNRLAGLETQYF,TGTGCCAGCAACCGCTTAGCGGGGCTGGAGACCCAGTACTTC
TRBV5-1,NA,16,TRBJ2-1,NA,CASSFGLHTSYNEQFF,TGCGCCAGCAGCTTTGGGCTTCACACGTCCTACAATGAGCAGTTCTTC
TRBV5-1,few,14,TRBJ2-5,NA,CASSFGEGQETQYF,TGCGCCAGCAGCTTCGGGGAAGGGCAAGAGACCCAGTACTTC
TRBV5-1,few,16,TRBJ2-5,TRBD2,CASSLSLAGGSETQYF,TGCGCCAGCAGCTTGTCCCTAGCGGGGGGGTCCGAGACCCAGTACTTC
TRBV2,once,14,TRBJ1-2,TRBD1,CASGGQGPSYGYTF,TGTGCCAGCGGGGGACAGGGGCCAAGCTATGGCTACACCTTC
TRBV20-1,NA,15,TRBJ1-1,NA,CGARDHGFRDTEAFF,TGCGGTGCTAGAGATCACGGTTTTCGGGACACTGAAGCTTTCTTT
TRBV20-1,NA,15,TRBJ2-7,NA,CSAGGDSGLNYEQYF,TGCAGTGCCGGGGGAGACTCGGGCCTCAACTACGAGCAGTACTTC
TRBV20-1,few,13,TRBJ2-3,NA,CSAASGSTDTQYF,TGCAGTGCGGCCAGCGGAAGCACAGATACGCAGTATTTT
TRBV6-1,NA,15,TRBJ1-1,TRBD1,CASSELGTGVTEAFF,TGTGCCAGCAGTGAATTGGGGACAGGCGTCACTGAAGCTTTCTTT
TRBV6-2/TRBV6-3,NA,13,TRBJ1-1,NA,CASSLPGATEAFF,TGTGCCAGCAGTTTACCGGGGGCCACTGAAGCTTTCTTT
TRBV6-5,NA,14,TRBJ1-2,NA,CASRTPGQLYGYTF,TGTGCCAGCAGAACGCCCGGACAGCTATATGGCTACACCTTC
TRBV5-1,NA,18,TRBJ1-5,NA,CASRLPRAPPRGSQPQHF,TGCGCCAGCAGACTCCCCAGGGCCCCCCCGAGGGGAAGTCAGCCCCAGCATTTT
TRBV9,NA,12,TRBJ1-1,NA,CASSPGGVEAFF,TGTGCCAGCAGCCCCGGCGGCGTTGAAGCTTTCTTT
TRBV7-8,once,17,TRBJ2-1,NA,CASTLDGRADVGNEQFF,TGTGCCAGCACCCTAGATGGACGTGCGGATGTGGGAAATGAGCAGTTCTTC
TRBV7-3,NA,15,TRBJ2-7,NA,CASSPSLSGFGEQYF,TGTGCCAGCAGCCCCTCGTTATCTGGGTTTGGGGAGCAGTACTTC
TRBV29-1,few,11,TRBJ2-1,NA,CSVEEGIGQFF,TGCAGCGTTGAAGAAGGAATAGGGCAGTTCTTC
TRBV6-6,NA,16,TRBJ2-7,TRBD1,CASSRTGTVINWEQYF,TGTGCCAGCAGCCGCACCGGGACAGTTATAAACTGGGAGCAGTACTTC
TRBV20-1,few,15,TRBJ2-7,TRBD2,CSAASSSGMTGEQYF,TGCAGTGCTGCCTCCTCTAGCGGGATGACCGGCGAGCAGTACTTC
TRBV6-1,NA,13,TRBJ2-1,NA,CANTGGPYNEQFF,TGTGCCAACACAGGTGGTCCCTACAATGAGCAGTTCTTC
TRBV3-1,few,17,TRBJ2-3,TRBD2,CASSQELSSGRTDTQYF,TGTGCCAGCAGCCAAGAGTTGTCTAGCGGACGCACAGATACGCAGTATTTT
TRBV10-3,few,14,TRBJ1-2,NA,CAITATATNYGYTF,TGTGCCATCACCGCGACAGCGACTAACTATGGCTACACCTTC
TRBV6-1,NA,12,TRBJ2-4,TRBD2,CASTPSGGEQYF,TGTGCCAGCACCCCATCGGGGGGAGAGCAGTACTTC
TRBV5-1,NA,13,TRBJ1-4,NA,CASSLVRESELFF,TGCGCCAGCAGCTTGGTGAGGGAGTCCGAACTGTTTTTT
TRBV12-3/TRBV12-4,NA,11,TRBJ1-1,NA,CASTLNPEAFF,TGTGCCAGCACTTTGAACCCTGAAGCTTTCTTT
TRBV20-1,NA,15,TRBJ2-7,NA,CSARDQTAEAYEQYF,TGCAGTGCTAGAGACCAGACAGCTGAAGCCTACGAGCAGTACTTC
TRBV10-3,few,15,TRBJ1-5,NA,CAISADRLGNQPQHF,TGTGCCATCAGTGCTGACCGCCTGGGCAATCAGCCCCAGCATTTT
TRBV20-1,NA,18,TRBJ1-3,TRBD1,CSARARSIPGGDGNTIYF,TGCAGTGCTAGAGCCCGGTCGATCCCAGGGGGCGATGGAAACACCATATATTTT
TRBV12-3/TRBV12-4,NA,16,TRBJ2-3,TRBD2,CASSWGTSGVTDTQYF,TGTGCCAGCAGTTGGGGGACTAGCGGGGTCACAGATACGCAGTATTTT
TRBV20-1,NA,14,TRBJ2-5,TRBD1,CSARGTGAQNEQYF,TGCAGTGCTAGAGGGACAGGGGCGCAGAATGAGCAGTACTTC
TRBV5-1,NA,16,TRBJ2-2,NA,CASSLAGRPNTGELFF,TGCGCCAGCAGCTTGGCGGGTAGGCCGAACACCGGGGAGCTGTTTTTT
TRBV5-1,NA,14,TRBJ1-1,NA,CASSTLQGSAEAFF,TGCGCCAGCAGCACCCTACAGGGAAGCGCTGAAGCTTTCTTT
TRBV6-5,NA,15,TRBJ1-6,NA,CASSSGLRPNSPLHF,TGTGCCAGCAGTTCCGGACTGAGGCCTAATTCACCCCTCCACTTT
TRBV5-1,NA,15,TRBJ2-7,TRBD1,CASSWGQGANYEQYF,TGCGCCAGCAGCTGGGGACAGGGGGCGAACTACGAGCAGTACTTC
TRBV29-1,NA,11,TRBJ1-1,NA,CSVHQGPEAFF,TGCAGCGTACACCAGGGTCCCGAAGCTTTCTTT
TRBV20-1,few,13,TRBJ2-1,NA,CSAATAVRNEQFF,TGCAGTGCTGCCACTGCGGTCCGCAATGAGCAGTTCTTC
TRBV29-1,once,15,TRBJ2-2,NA,CSAPFGGVNTGELFF,TGCAGCGCCCCCTTCGGTGGGGTCAACACCGGGGAGCTGTTTTTT
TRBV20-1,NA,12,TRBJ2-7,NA,CSAYRGASEQYF,TGCAGTGCATATCGGGGCGCGAGCGAGCAGTACTTC
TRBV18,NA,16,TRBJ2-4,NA,CASSPWGAIAKNIQYF,TGTGCCAGCTCACCTTGGGGGGCTATAGCCAAAAACATTCAGTACTTC
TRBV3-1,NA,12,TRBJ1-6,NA,CASSSPHPALHF,TGTGCCAGCAGCTCTCCGCATCCGGCCCTCCACTTT
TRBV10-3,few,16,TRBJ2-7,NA,CAISESRAGATYEQYF,TGTGCCATCAGTGAGTCGAGGGCAGGAGCAACCTACGAGCAGTACTTC
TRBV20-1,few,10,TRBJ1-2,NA,CSASRGGYTF,TGCAGTGCTAGTAGAGGAGGCTACACCTTC
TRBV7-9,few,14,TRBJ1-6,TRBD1,CASSTDRDNSPLHF,TGTGCCAGCAGCACAGACAGGGATAATTCACCCCTCCACTTT
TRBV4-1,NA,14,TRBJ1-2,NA,CASRQPQGGYGYTF,TGCGCCAGCCGCCAGCCACAGGGTGGCTATGGCTACACCTTC
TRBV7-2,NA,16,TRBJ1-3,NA,CASSLALGSSGNTIYF,TGTGCCAGCAGCTTAGCGTTGGGGAGCTCTGGAAACACCATATATTTT
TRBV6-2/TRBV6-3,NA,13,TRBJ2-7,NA,CASSDSPLYEQYF,TGTGCCAGCAGTGACTCTCCCCTCTACGAGCAGTACTTC
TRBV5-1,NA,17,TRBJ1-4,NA,CASSLDLGGWGNEKLFF,TGCGCCAGCAGCTTGGACCTCGGGGGCTGGGGTAATGAAAAACTGTTTTTT
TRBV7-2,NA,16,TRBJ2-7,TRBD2,CASSLGTSGGSHEQYF,TGTGCCAGCAGCTTAGGGACTAGCGGGGGTTCCCACGAGCAGTACTTC
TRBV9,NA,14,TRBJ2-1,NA,CASSVALRTNEQFF,TGTGCCAGCAGCGTAGCTCTCCGGACAAATGAGCAGTTCTTC
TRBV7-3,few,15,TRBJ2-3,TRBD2,CASSLGVAGDPTQYF,TGTGCCAGCAGCTTAGGGGTAGCGGGGGACCCTACGCAGTATTTT
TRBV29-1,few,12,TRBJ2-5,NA,CSVDADQETQYF,TGCAGCGTTGATGCGGACCAAGAGACCCAGTACTTC
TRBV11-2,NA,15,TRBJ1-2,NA,CASSLDMDYHYGYTF,TGTGCCAGCAGCTTAGATATGGACTACCACTATGGCTACACCTTC
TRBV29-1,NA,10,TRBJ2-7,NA,CSVEGYEQYF,TGCAGCGTTGAGGGGTACGAGCAGTACTTC
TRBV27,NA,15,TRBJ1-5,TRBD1,CASSLGTGGEKPQHF,TGTGCCAGCAGTTTAGGGACAGGGGGCGAGAAGCCCCAGCATTTT
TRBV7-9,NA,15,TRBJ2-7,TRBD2,CASSYLAGASYEQYF,TGTGCCAGCAGCTATTTAGCGGGAGCGTCCTACGAGCAGTACTTC